This T cell receptor beta chain was sequenced in a study of control samples from healthy donors and cancer patients. Method: immunoSEQ multiplex PCR; TCRdb's copy keeps in-frame clones and lacks some. This table holds under 7,500 clones, roughly three quarters found once. The length of the CDR3 is 15 residues. Germline CDR1 reads KGHSH; CDR2 reads LQKENI. The V and J ends lost 6 bases and 6 bases, in that order; junction bases with no gene match: 10. This clonotype was obtained from a male donor with melanoma. V is TRBV18 and J is TRBJ1-4; 7 positions match TRBD1. The specimen was formalin-fixed, paraffin-embedded tissue. The CDR3 sequence: CASSLNRGGDEKLFF. CDR3 DNA: TGTGCCAGCTCTTTGAACAGGGGAGGGGATGAAAAACTGTTTTTT.